What follows is one T cell receptor beta chain and its context. This record comes from a study of Ad26.COV2.S vaccination and SARS-CoV-2 variants. Method: immunoSEQ multiplex PCR; TCRdb's copy keeps in-frame clones and lacks some. The sample records over 400,000 clones, 85% to 90% being singletons. Treatment in this sample: approximately 18 received Ad26.COV2.S at low or high dose, single or two shots; 5 received placebo; per-sample allocation not given. Samples came from day 63 after the first vaccine or placebo injection. The CDR3 is 16 residues long. V was clipped by 0 bases and J by 5 bases; unmatched bases: 6. In germline, CDR1 is LGHNA, CDR2 YSLEER.

The source was peripheral blood, collected in a trial of Ad26.COV2.S vaccine versus placebo. This sequence originates from a person between 18 and 60 years old who received the Ad26.COV2.S COVID-19 vaccine or a placebo. The V gene is TRBV4-3, the J gene TRBJ2-3, with 9 bases that match TRBD1. The CDR3 sequence: CASSQDPGGQGDTQYF. DNA for the CDR3: TGCGCCAGCAGCCAAGATCCCGGGGGACAGGGAGATACGCAGTATTTT.